The clone carrying this T cell receptor beta chain was seen a handful of times. Extracted RNA was reverse transcribed into cDNA, the sequencing template. Profiled with immunoSEQ multiplex PCR; TCRdb holds only in-frame clones, not every one. The sample contains some 100,000 clones, 60% of which appear only once. The data originate from a study of CD8+ T cells in alopecia areata. Study in general: A regimen of oral tofacitinib, 5 to 10 mg twice daily, was given to treated patients.

Trimming left V 5 bases short and J 4 bases short, with 14 bases between. The CDR3 has 14 residues. Germline V gene sequence: CDR1 MNHNY, CDR2 SVGAGI (reference sequence). The treatment denotes: oral pan-JAK inhibitor, 5-10 mg twice daily. The chain carries TRBV6-6 and TRBJ2-5; weak D call: TRBD2 (6 bases). The sequence came from a human donor with alopecia areata. Sequencing used CD8+ T cells sorted from blood, obtained at approximately week 60, from a patient treated with tofacitinib. CDR3 coding DNA: TGTGCCAGCAGTAACGGGGGATGGGGAGAGACCCAGTACTTC. Protein product: CASSNGGWGETQYF.